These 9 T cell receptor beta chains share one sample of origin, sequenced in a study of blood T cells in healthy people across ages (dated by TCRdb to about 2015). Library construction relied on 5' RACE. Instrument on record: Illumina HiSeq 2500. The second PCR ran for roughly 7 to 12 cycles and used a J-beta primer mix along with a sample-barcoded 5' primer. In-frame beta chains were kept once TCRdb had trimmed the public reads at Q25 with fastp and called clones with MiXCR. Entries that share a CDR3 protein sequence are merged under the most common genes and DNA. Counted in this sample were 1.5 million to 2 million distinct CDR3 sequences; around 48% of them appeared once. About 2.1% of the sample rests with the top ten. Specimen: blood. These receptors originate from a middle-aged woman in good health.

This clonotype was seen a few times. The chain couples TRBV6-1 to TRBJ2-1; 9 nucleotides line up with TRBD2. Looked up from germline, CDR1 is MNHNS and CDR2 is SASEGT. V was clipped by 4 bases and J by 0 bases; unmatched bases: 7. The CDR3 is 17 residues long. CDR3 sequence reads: CASSAPLAGSSYNEQFF. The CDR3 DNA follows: TGTGCCAGCAGTGCCCCCCTAGCGGGGAGCTCCTACAATGAGCAGTTCTTC.

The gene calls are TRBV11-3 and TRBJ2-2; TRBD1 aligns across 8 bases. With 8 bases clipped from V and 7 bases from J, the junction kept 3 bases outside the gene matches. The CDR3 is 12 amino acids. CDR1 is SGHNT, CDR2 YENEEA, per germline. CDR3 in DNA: TGTGCCAGCGGACAGGGTGGCGGGGAGCTGTTTTTT. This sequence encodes CASGQGGGELFF.

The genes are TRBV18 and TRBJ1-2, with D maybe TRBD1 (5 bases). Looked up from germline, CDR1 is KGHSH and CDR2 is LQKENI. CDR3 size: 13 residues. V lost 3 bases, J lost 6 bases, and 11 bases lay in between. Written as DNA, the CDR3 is TGTGCCAGCTCACCGTCCGAAGGGGATGGCTACACCTTC. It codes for CASSPSEGDGYTF.

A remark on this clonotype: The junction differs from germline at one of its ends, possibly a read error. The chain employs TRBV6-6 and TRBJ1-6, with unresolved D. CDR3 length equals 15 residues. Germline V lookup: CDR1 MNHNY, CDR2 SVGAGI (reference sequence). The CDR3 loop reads CASSYWRGEGSPHHF. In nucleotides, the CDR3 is TGTGCCAGCAGTTACTGGCGGGGAGAGGGTTCACCCCACCACTTT.

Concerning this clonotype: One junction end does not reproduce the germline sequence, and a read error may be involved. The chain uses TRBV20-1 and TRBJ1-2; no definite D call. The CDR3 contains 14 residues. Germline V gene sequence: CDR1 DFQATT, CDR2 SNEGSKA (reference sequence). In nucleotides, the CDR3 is TGCAGCATATTAGAGAGAACTAGTAACTGTGGCTACACCTTC. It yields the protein CSILERTSNCGYTF.

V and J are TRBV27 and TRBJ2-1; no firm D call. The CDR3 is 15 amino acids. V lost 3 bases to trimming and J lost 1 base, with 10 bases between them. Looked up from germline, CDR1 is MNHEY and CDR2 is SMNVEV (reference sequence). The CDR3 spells CASSFGSLSYNEQFF. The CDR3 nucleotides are TGTGCCAGCAGTTTTGGTAGCCTTTCCTACAATGAGCAGTTCTTC.

CDR3 loop: CSVGWQASGTDTQYF. In nucleotides, the CDR3 is TGCAGCGTTGGATGGCAGGCCTCGGGCACAGATACGCAGTATTTT. V and J are TRBV29-1 and TRBJ2-3; D is undetermined. Per germline, CDR1 SQVTM and CDR2 ANQGSEA. Trimming shortened V by 4 bases and J by 1 base, and 15 bases separated the two germline ends. This CDR3 has 15 residues.

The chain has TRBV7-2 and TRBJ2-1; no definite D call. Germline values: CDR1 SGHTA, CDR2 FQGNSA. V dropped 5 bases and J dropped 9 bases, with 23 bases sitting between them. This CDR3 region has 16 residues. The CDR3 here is CASSPLARAVWGEQFF. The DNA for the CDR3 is TGTGCCAGCAGCCCTTTAGCTCGGGCTGTGTGGGGTGAGCAGTTCTTC.

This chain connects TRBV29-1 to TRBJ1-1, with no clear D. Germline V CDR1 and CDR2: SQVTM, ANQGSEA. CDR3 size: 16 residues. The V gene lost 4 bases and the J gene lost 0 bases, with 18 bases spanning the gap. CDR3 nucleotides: TGCAGCGTTGCGGGTTCGATTGGGATTATGAACACTGAAGCTTTCTTT. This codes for CSVAGSIGIMNTEAFF. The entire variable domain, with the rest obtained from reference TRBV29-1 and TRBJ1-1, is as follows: SAVISQKPSRDICQRGTSLTIQCQVDSQVTMMFWYRQQPGQSLTLIATANQGSEATYESGFVIDKFPISRPNLTFSTLTVSNMSPEDSSIYLCSVAGSIGIMNTEAFFGQGTRLTVV.